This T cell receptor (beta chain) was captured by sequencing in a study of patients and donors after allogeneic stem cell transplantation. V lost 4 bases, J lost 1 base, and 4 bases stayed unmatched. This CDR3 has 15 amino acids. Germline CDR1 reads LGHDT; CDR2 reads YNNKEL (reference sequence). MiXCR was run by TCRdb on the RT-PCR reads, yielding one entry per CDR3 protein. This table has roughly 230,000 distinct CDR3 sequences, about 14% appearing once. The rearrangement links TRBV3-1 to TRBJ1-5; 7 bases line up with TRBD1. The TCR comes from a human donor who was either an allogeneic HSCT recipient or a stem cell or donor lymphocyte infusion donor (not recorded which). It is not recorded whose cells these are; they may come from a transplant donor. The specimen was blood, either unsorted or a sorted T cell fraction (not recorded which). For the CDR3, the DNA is TGTGCCAGCAGCCGACGGGACAGAAGCAATCAGCCCCAGCATTTT. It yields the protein CASSRRDRSNQPQHF.